The rows below give T cell receptor beta chains drawn from one sample of a study of glioma-infiltrating T cells after dendritic cell vaccination. Sequencing was performed with immunoSEQ multiplex PCR; in TCRdb, only in-frame clones are kept and a portion is missing. Of roughly 80,000 clones in the sample, 85% to 90% were seen once. This sample comprised blood, obtained before dendritic cell vaccination. All receptors derive from a human donor with glioblastoma. Each CDR3 is given with its conserved first and last residue. D genes are given only for firm matches.

D gene: TRBD2; J gene: TRBJ2-1; CDR3 length: 16; V gene: TRBV7-8; CDR3 protein: CASSLGLLAGNNEQFF; CDR3 DNA: TGTGCCAGCAGCTTAGGTCTACTAGCGGGGAACAATGAGCAGTTCTTC
D gene: TRBD1; J gene: TRBJ1-2; CDR3 length: 17; V gene: TRBV5-6; CDR3 protein: CASSSDTGAPANYGYTF; CDR3 DNA: TGTGCCAGCAGCAGTGACACAGGGGCCCCAGCTAACTATGGCTACACCTTC
D gene: TRBD2; J gene: TRBJ2-2; CDR3 length: 15; V gene: TRBV4-1; CDR3 protein: CASSRLAGGTGELFF; CDR3 DNA: TGCGCCAGCAGCCGACTAGCGGGAGGCACCGGGGAGCTGTTTTTT
D gene: TRBD1; J gene: TRBJ2-1; CDR3 length: 17; V gene: TRBV7-9; CDR3 protein: CASSLAVFSTGGDEQFF; CDR3 DNA: TGTGCCAGCAGCTTAGCTGTTTTTTCGACAGGGGGGGATGAGCAGTTCTTC
D gene: TRBD1; J gene: TRBJ1-1; CDR3 length: 16; V gene: TRBV25-1; CDR3 protein: CASSEDRGFGDTEAFF; CDR3 DNA: TGTGCCAGCAGTGAGGACAGGGGCTTTGGGGACACTGAAGCTTTCTTT
D gene: NA; J gene: TRBJ1-3; CDR3 length: 15; V gene: TRBV11-2; CDR3 protein: CASSLAVFSGNTIYF; CDR3 DNA: TGTGCCAGCAGCTTAGCCGTATTCTCTGGAAACACCATATATTTT
D gene: TRBD2; J gene: TRBJ2-5; CDR3 length: 15; V gene: TRBV6-1; CDR3 protein: CASRFSGSSGETQYF; CDR3 DNA: TGTGCCAGCAGATTTAGCGGGAGTTCGGGAGAGACCCAGTACTTC
D gene: TRBD2; J gene: TRBJ2-1; CDR3 length: 18; V gene: TRBV13; CDR3 protein: CASTPGGAGGAGYNEQFF; CDR3 DNA: TGTGCCAGCACCCCCGGGGGGGCGGGAGGGGCGGGGTACAATGAGCAGTTCTTC
D gene: NA; J gene: TRBJ2-6; CDR3 length: 16; V gene: TRBV19; CDR3 protein: CASSIRGGSGANVLTF; CDR3 DNA: TGTGCCAGTAGTATTAGGGGGGGCTCTGGGGCCAACGTCCTGACTTTC
D gene: TRBD2; J gene: TRBJ2-2; CDR3 length: 18; V gene: TRBV18; CDR3 protein: CASSQIGSLAVNTGELFF; CDR3 DNA: TGTGCCAGCTCACAGATAGGTTCACTAGCGGTCAACACCGGGGAGCTGTTTTTT
D gene: TRBD2; J gene: TRBJ2-1; CDR3 length: 14; V gene: TRBV7-3; CDR3 protein: CASRLAGHYNEQFF; CDR3 DNA: TGTGCCAGTCGCCTAGCGGGACACTACAATGAGCAGTTCTTC
D gene: TRBD2; J gene: TRBJ2-3; CDR3 length: 18; V gene: TRBV11-2; CDR3 protein: CASSLVLGGLAGGDTQYF; CDR3 DNA: TGTGCCAGCAGCTTAGTCTTGGGTGGACTAGCGGGTGGGGATACGCAGTATTTT
D gene: TRBD1; J gene: TRBJ1-2; CDR3 length: 16; V gene: TRBV5-4; CDR3 protein: CASSLARTGDNYGYTF; CDR3 DNA: TGTGCCAGCAGCTTGGCCCGGACAGGGGACAACTATGGCTACACCTTC
D gene: TRBD1; J gene: TRBJ2-1; CDR3 length: 15; V gene: TRBV9; CDR3 protein: CASSATGTANNEQFF; CDR3 DNA: TGTGCCAGCAGCGCCACCGGGACAGCGAACAATGAGCAGTTCTTC
D gene: NA; J gene: TRBJ2-2; CDR3 length: 15; V gene: TRBV9; CDR3 protein: CASSSPRQVGGELFF; CDR3 DNA: TGTGCCAGCAGCTCCCCTCGACAGGTCGGCGGGGAGCTGTTTTTT
D gene: NA; J gene: TRBJ2-5; CDR3 length: 13; V gene: TRBV19; CDR3 protein: CASSLQGGETQYF; CDR3 DNA: TGTGCCAGTAGTCTCCAGGGAGGAGAGACCCAGTACTTC
D gene: NA; J gene: TRBJ1-4; CDR3 length: 13; V gene: TRBV10-3; CDR3 protein: CAIRPGVDEKLFF; CDR3 DNA: TGTGCCATCAGACCGGGGGTAGATGAAAAACTGTTTTTT
D gene: TRBD1; J gene: TRBJ1-2; CDR3 length: 13; V gene: TRBV5-1; CDR3 protein: CASSVGQKYGYTF; CDR3 DNA: TGCGCCAGCAGCGTGGGACAGAAATATGGCTACACCTTC
D gene: TRBD1; J gene: TRBJ2-1; CDR3 length: 15; V gene: TRBV5-1; CDR3 protein: CASSWGTASYNEQFF; CDR3 DNA: TGCGCCAGCAGCTGGGGGACAGCCTCCTACAATGAGCAGTTCTTC
D gene: NA; J gene: TRBJ2-7; CDR3 length: 12; V gene: TRBV6-1; CDR3 protein: CASSLDYYEQYF; CDR3 DNA: TGTGCCAGCAGTCTCGACTACTACGAGCAGTACTTC
D gene: TRBD2; J gene: TRBJ2-3; CDR3 length: 16; V gene: TRBV4-1; CDR3 protein: CASSQESVAGGGTQYF; CDR3 DNA: TGCGCCAGCAGCCAAGAATCAGTTGCGGGAGGCGGTACGCAGTATTTT
D gene: NA; J gene: TRBJ2-7; CDR3 length: 14; V gene: TRBV7-2; CDR3 protein: CASSSDWVYYEQYF; CDR3 DNA: TGTGCCAGCAGCTCAGACTGGGTTTACTACGAGCAGTACTTC
D gene: TRBD1; J gene: TRBJ2-3; CDR3 length: 15; V gene: TRBV11-3; CDR3 protein: CASSQTGVGTDTQYF; CDR3 DNA: TGTGCCAGCAGCCAAACAGGGGTTGGGACAGATACGCAGTATTTT
D gene: TRBD1; J gene: TRBJ2-2; CDR3 length: 16; V gene: TRBV6-5; CDR3 protein: CASSYTGTGVGGELFF; CDR3 DNA: TGTGCCAGCAGTTACACCGGGACAGGGGTTGGCGGGGAGCTGTTTTTT